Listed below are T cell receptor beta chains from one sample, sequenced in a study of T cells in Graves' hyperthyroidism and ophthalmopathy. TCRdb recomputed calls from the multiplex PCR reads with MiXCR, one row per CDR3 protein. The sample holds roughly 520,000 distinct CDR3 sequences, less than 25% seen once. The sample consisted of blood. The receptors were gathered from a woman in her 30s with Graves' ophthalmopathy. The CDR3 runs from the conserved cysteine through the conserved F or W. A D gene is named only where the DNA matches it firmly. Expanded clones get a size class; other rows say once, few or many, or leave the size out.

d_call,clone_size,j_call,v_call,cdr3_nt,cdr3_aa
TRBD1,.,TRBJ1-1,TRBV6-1,TGTGCCAGCAGTGAAAGGACAGGGGTCGTGAACACTGAAGCTTGCTTT,CASSERTGVVNTEACF
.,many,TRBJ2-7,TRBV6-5,TGTGCCAGCAGTTCAGGGTTCCGGGAGCAGTACTTC,CASSSGFREQYF
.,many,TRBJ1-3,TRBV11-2,TGTGCCAGCCCCAATCCTCAGACAGGCTCTGGAAACACCATATATTTT,CASPNPQTGSGNTIYF
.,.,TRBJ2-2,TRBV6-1,TGTGCCAGCAGGCCATTCGGAACCGGGGAGCTGTTTTTT,CASRPFGTGELFF
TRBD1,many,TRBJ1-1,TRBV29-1,TGCAGCGTTGAGGACAGGCTGAACACTGAAGCTTTCTTT,CSVEDRLNTEAFF
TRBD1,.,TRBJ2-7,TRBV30,TGTGCCTGCAGTAGGACAGGGGGCGGACAACCCTACGAGCAGTACTTC,CACSRTGGGQPYEQYF
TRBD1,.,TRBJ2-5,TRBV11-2,TGTGCCAGCAGCTCCCAAGCAGGGGGCGGGTATGAGACCCAGTACTTC,CASSSQAGGGYETQYF
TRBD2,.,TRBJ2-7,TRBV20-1,TGCAGTGCTCTATCCGGGACTAGGAGTTCCGAGCAGTACTTC,CSALSGTRSSEQYF
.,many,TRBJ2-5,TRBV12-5,TGTGCTAGTGGTTTGGGCGGTGGGGGCCAAGAGACCCAGTACTTC,CASGLGGGGQETQYF
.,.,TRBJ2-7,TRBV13,TGTACCAGCAGCTTATATTTCGGGGGATTCGACGAGCAGTACTTC,CTSSLYFGGFDEQYF
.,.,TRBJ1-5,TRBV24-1,TGTGCCACCAGTGTGGGGAATCAGCCCCAGCATTTT,CATSVGNQPQHF
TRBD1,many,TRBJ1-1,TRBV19,TGTGCCAGTACCCTTCAGGGGGCTGGCTCTGAAGCTTTCTTT,CASTLQGAGSEAFF
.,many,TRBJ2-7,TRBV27,TGTGCCAGCAGTTCCGTCACAGCCTACGAGCAGTACTTC,CASSSVTAYEQYF
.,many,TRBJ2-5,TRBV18,TGTGCCAGCTCACCCCCGACTAGGTCTTTTGAGACCCAGTACTTC,CASSPPTRSFETQYF
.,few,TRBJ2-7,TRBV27,TGTGCCAGCAGTTTTGTACTCCAACCCTACGGGGAGTACGAGCAGTACTTC,CASSFVLQPYGEYEQYF
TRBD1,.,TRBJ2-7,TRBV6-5,TGTGCCAGCAGTTACTCAGGGGGCGAAATGTACGAGCAGTACTTC,CASSYSGGEMYEQYF
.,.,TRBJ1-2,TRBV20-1,TGCAGTGCTCTCGTACAGGGTTTGGATGGCTACACCTTC,CSALVQGLDGYTF
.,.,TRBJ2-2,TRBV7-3,TGTGCCAGCAGCTTCGAGCGGAACACCGGGGAGCTGTTTTTT,CASSFERNTGELFF
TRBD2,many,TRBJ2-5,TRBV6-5,TGTGCCAGCAGCTCCCCCCCGGCTAGCGGGGTCCAGGAGACCCAGTACTTC,CASSSPPASGVQETQYF
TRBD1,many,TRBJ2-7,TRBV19,TGTGCCAGTAGTCCGGGGACAGGGCGAGACTACGAGCAGTACTTC,CASSPGTGRDYEQYF
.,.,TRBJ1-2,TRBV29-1,TGCAGCGTCGTTAGGGACGACTATGGCTACACCTTC,CSVVRDDYGYTF
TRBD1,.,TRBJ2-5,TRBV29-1,TGCAGCGTTGCCCCGGGACAGGGTTTAGAGACCCAGTACTTC,CSVAPGQGLETQYF
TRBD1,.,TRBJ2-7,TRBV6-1,TGTGCCAGCAGTGAAGTAACAGGGGGGAACTACGAGCAGTACTTC,CASSEVTGGNYEQYF
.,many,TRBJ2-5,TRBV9,TGTGCCAGCAGCATAGGGGCGCTGCGGTACGGCCAAGAGACCCAGTACTTC,CASSIGALRYGQETQYF
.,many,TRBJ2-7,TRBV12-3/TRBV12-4,TGTGCCAGCAGTTCTCGGATAGCCTCCTACGAGCAGTACTTC,CASSSRIASYEQYF
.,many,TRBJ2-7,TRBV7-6,TGTGCCAGCAGCTTGGGGTACGGAATGGACGAGCAGTACTTC,CASSLGYGMDEQYF
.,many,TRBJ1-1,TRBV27,TGTGCCAGCAGTTTGTGGCCTTCGGTTGAAGCTTTCTTT,CASSLWPSVEAFF
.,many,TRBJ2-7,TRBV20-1,TGCAGTGCTAGAGATATATTTCTTGACGTCCACGAGCAGTACTTC,CSARDIFLDVHEQYF
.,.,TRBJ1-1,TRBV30,TGTGCCTGGAGTGTAGGGTTAGGAGGTTCGGGGGCAGCTTTCTTT,CAWSVGLGGSGAAFF
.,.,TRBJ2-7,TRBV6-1,TGTGCCAGCAGTGAAGTGGTGACTAGCTCCTACGAGCAGTACTTC,CASSEVVTSSYEQYF
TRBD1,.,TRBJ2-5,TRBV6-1,TGTGCCAGCAGTGCCGGGACAGGGGCCGGAGAGACCCAGTACTTC,CASSAGTGAGETQYF
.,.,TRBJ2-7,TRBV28,TGTGTCAGCACCCCAACTACAACCTACGAGCAGTACTTC,CVSTPTTTYEQYF
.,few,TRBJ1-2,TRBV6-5,TGTGCCAGCAGTTCCCGGACCACAAGGGTCTATGGCTACACCTTC,CASSSRTTRVYGYTF
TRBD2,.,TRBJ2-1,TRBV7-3,TGTGCCAGCAGCCCCGCGGGAGGCGGCGACTACAATGAGCAGTTCTTC,CASSPAGGGDYNEQFF